The T cell receptor beta chain under discussion was sequenced for a study of blood T cell repertoires in COVID-19. The CDR3 runs to 20 residues. CDR1 is KGHDR and CDR2 is SFDVKD in the germline V gene. After removal of 3 bases from V and 4 bases from J, the junction contained 21 bases not matched to a gene. Authors' processing steps: Estimation of nucleated cell counts relied on the amplification of reference gene primers. Measured with immunoSEQ multiplex PCR; TCRdb has only the in-frame clones, and not every one. The V and J calls and the clone size are those of that table, but D and trimming were determined from the DNA. Among 55,000 to 90,000 clones listed, 85% to 90% were seen once.

This rearrangement joins TRBV24-1 to TRBJ1-2; 8 bases are shared with TRBD1. The sequence was collected from a human donor in a cohort sampled during active COVID-19. The sample comprised peripheral blood. CDR3 sequence (DNA): TGTGCCACCAGTGATCGACCCTGGGGAGGCAACAGGGGGAGGCCCTATGGCTACACCTTC. Protein sequence: CATSDRPWGGNRGRPYGYTF.